This TCR beta chain was recovered during a study of blood T cell repertoires in COVID-19. Seattle cases were enrolled at active infection and followed longitudinally. In germline, CDR1 is SGHTA, CDR2 FQGTGA. The trim removed 4 bases at V and 4 bases at J, leaving 9 bases unmatched. The CDR3 is 16 residues long. Clones were sequenced by immunoSEQ multiplex PCR, and TCRdb holds only the in-frame ones, with some missing. This sample carries around 190,000 clones, roughly 84% of them seen once, and the ten largest clones take roughly a sixth. The gene calls are TRBV7-3 and TRBJ2-3, with 9 bases identical to TRBD2. This TCR was recovered from a man aged 50-59 years with COVID-19, enrolled during active disease. Sequenced sample: peripheral blood. The CDR3 DNA reads as TGTGCCAGCAGCTCCAGTAGCGGGAGAGGCGCAGATACGCAGTATTTT. This encodes CASSSSSGRGADTQYF.